The clone carrying this T cell receptor (beta chain) has more than one count but fewer than ten. What it binds is not known. This entry comes from a study of T cells in Graves' hyperthyroidism and ophthalmopathy. Study summary: Peripheral blood was acquired at first diagnosis, ahead of any therapy whatsoever.

From germline, CDR1 is DFQATT and CDR2 SNEGSKA (reference sequence). CDR3 length: 12 residues. Losses at the gene ends were 3 bases for V and 6 bases for J; bases not matched to a gene: 3. TCR beta CDR3 regions were amplified from RNA transcripts. The TCR CDR3 was amplified in a first-round RT-PCR using the HTBI primer set. TCRdb called the multiplex PCR reads again in MiXCR, with one record for every CDR3 protein. The table lists about 620,000 distinct CDR3 sequences, under 20% of them singletons, with over 3.5% in the top ten. Overall study results and limits: Most clonotypes that expanded in the thyroid above 0.001 also showed up in blood.

Criteria for exclusion of patients were uncontrolled infection, other autoimmune disease, pregnancy or lactation. Each diagnosis drew on symptoms, thyroxine, TRAb, thyroid ultrasound and orbital computed tomography findings. This chain joins TRBV20-1 and TRBJ2-3; TRBD2 aligns across 7 bases. The material sequenced was blood. The receptor's source is a woman aged 25-40 years with Graves' hyperthyroidism. The CDR3 loop is CSASGRSDTQYF. CDR3 sequence (DNA): TGCAGTGCTAGCGGGAGGTCGGATACGCAGTATTTT.